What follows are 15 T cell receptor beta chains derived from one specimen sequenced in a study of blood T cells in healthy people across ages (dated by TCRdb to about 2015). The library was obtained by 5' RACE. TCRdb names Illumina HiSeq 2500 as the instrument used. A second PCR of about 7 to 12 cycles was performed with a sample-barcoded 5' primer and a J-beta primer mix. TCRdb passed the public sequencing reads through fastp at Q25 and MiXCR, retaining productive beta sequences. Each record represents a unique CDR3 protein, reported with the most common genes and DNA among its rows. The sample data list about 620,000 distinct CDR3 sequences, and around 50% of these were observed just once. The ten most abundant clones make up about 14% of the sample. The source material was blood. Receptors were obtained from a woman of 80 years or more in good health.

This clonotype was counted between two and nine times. CDR3 sequence reads: CASRDRADGYTF. CDR3 nucleotide sequence: TGTGCCAGCAGGGACCGCGCCGATGGCTACACCTTC. The chain employs TRBV2 and TRBJ1-2; D ambiguous. The CDR3 runs 12 residues. Trimming took 6 bases from V and 6 from J, leaving 11 bases between them. Germline V gene data show CDR1 as SNHLY and CDR2 as FYNNEI.

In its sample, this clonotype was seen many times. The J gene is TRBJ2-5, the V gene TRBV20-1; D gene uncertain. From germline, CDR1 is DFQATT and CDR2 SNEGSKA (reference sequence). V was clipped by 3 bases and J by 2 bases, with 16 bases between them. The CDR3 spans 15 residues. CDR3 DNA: TGCAGTGCTAGGGGTCGTAGTTTGGGACAAGAGACCCAGTACTTC. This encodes CSARGRSLGQETQYF.

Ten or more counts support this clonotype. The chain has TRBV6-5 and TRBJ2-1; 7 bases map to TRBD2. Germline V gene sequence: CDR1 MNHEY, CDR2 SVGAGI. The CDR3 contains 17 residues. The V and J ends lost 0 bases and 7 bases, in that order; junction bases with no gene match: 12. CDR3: CASSYSSWEGSTNEQFF. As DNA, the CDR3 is TGTGCCAGCAGTTACTCGAGCTGGGAGGGATCAACAAATGAGCAGTTCTTC.

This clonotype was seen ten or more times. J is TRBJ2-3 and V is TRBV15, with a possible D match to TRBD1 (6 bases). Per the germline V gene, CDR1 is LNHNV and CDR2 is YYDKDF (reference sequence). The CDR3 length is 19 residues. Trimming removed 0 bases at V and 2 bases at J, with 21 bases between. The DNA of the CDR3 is TGTGCCACCAGCAGAGATCCCGCCTCAACAGGGTTGGTCACAGATACGCAGTATTTT. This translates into CATSRDPASTGLVTDTQYF.

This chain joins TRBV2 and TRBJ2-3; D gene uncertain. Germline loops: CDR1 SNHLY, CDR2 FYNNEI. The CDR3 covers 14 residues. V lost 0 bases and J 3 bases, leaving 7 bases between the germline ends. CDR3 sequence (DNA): TGTGCCAGCAGTGAAGCGATTAGTACAGATACGCAGTATTTT. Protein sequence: CASSEAISTDTQYF.

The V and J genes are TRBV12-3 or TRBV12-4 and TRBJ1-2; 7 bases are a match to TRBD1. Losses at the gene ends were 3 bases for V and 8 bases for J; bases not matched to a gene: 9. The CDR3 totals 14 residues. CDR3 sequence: CASSLISGTAGYTF. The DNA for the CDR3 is TGTGCCAGCAGTTTGATCTCCGGGACAGCGGGCTACACCTTC.

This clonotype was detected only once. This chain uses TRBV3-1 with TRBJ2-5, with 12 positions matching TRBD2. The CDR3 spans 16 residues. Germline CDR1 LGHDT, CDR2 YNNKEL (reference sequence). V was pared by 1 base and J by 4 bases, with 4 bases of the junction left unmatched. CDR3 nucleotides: TGTGCCAGCAGCCAAGGGAGGACTAGCGGGGCAGAGACCCAGTACTTC. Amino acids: CASSQGRTSGAETQYF.

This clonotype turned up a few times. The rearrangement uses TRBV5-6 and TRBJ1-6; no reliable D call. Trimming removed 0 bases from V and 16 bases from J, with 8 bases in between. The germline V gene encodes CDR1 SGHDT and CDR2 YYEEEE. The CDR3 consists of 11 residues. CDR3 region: CASSLAGRLHF. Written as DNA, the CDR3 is TGTGCCAGCAGCTTGGCTGGCAGACTCCACTTT.

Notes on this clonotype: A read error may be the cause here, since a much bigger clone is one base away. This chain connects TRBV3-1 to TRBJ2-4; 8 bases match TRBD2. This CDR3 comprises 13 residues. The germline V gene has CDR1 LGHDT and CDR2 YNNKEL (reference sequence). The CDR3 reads CVSRGGGKNIQYF. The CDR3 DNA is TGTGTCAGCAGAGGCGGGGGGAAAAACATTCAGTACTTC.

CDR3 residues: CASSLGQGGEVGSPLHF. The CDR3 DNA reads TGTGCCAGCAGTCTGGGACAGGGAGGAGAAGTTGGTTCACCCCTCCACTTT. The chain has TRBV6-1 and TRBJ1-6; 9 bases fit TRBD1. The CDR3 extends over 17 amino acids. Trimming removed 5 bases from V and 9 bases from J; junction bases left unmatched: 14. Germline V lookup: CDR1 MNHNS, CDR2 SASEGT.

In DNA, the CDR3 is TGTGCCACCAGCAGCGTCGGGTATAACTATGGCTACACCTTC. Translating it yields CATSSVGYNYGYTF. The V gene is TRBV15, the J gene TRBJ1-2; D gene unclear. The CDR3 has 14 residues. CDR1 is LNHNV, CDR2 YYDKDF, per germline (reference sequence). V lost 3 bases, J lost 1 base, and 9 bases lay in between.

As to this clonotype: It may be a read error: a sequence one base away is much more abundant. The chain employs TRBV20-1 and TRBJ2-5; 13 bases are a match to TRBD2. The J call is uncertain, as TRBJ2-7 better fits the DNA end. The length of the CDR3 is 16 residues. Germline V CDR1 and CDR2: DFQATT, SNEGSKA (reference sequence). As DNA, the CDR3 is TGCAGTGCTAGAGACCCCGGGACTAGCGGGATAAACGAGCAGTACTTC. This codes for CSARDPGTSGINEQYF.

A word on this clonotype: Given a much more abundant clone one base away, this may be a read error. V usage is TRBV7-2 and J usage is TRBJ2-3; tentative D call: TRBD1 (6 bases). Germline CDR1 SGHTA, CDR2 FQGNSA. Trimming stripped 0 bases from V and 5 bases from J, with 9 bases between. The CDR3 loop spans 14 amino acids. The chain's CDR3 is CASSLADSRDTQYF. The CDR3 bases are TGTGCCAGCAGCTTAGCGGACAGTAGAGATACGCAGTATTTT. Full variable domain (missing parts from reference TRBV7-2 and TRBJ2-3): GAGVSQSPSNKVTEKGKDVELRCDPISGHTALYWYRQSLGQGLEFLIYFQGNSAPDKSGLPSDRFSAERTGGSVSTLTIQRTQQEDSAVYLCASSLADSRDTQYFGPGTRLTVL.

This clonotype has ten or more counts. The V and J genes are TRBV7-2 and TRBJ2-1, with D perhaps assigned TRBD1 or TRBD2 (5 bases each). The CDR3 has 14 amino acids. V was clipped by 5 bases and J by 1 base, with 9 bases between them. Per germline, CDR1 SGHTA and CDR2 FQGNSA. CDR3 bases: TGTGCCAGCAGCCGGGACCCTTCCTACAATGAGCAGTTCTTC. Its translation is CASSRDPSYNEQFF.

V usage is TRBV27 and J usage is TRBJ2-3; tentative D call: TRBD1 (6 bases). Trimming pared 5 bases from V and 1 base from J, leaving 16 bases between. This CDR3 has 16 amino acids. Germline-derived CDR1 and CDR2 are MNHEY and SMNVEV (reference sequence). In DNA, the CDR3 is TGTGCCAGCAGTAAAACCCGACAGGTTCGCACAGATACGCAGTATTTT. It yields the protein CASSKTRQVRTDTQYF.